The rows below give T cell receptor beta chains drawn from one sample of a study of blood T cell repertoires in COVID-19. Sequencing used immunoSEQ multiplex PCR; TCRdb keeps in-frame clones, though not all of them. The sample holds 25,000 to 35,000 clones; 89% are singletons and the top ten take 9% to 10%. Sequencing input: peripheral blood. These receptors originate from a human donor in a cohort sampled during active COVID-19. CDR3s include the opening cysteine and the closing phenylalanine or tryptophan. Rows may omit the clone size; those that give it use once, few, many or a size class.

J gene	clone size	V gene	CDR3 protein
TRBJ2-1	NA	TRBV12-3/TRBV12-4	CASSLFAGEQFF
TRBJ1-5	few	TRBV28	CASNTQGQPQHF
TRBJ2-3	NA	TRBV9	CASSVRSRGDTQYF
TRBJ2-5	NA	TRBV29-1	CSGNRDRGRGETQYF
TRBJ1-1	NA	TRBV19	CASSPRGMWNTEAFF
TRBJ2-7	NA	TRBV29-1	CSVVGFSYEQYF
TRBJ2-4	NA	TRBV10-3	CAISGTQTAKNIQYF
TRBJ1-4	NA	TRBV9	CASSGTGSGEKLFF
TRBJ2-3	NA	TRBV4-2	CASSRVEWDRGREADTQYF
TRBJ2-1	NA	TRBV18	CASSPPVQGWGEQFF
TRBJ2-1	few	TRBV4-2	CASSQGESSYNEQFF
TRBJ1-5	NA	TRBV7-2	CASSFYLVYAFVQPQHF
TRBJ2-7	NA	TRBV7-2	CASSLGGLAGGRAYEQYF
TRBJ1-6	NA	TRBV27	CASSPGGTTPSPLHF
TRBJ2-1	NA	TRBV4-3	CASSLRTSTGWAYNEQFF